This T cell receptor beta chain was sequenced for a study of OX40 agonist ivuxolimab in advanced cancers. Sequencing used immunoSEQ multiplex PCR; TCRdb keeps in-frame clones, though not all of them. There are tens of thousands of clones in the sample; about 88% occur only once, and roughly 4% lies in the top ten. CDR1 is LNHDA, CDR2 SQIVND, per germline (reference sequence). V lost 7 bases, J lost 2 bases, and 12 bases lay in between. The CDR3 contains 14 residues. The source is an adult with an advanced solid tumor such as melanoma, head and neck, liver or kidney cancer. This specimen consisted of CD4+ or CD8+ T cells sorted from blood, obtained in a trial of the OX40 agonist ivuxolimab. This chain links TRBV19 with TRBJ1-5; no reliable D call. The CDR3 spells CASNKGGGNQPQHF. The CDR3 DNA follows: TGTGCCAGTAATAAGGGTGGAGGCAATCAGCCCCAGCATTTT.